Listed below are T cell receptor beta chains from one sample, sequenced in a study of graft-versus-host responses after intestinal transplantation. Libraries were prepared by immunoSEQ multiplex PCR; TCRdb keeps only in-frame clonotypes and omits some of them. The sample consists of 8,500 to 11,000 clones, 35% to 40% of them appearing once. The material was alloreactive CD8+ T cells from a mixed lymphocyte reaction culture, obtained before intestinal transplant. The receptor source for this set is a human patient who received an intestinal transplant. Each CDR3 is given with its conserved first and last residue. D genes are given only for firm matches. Clone size, where shown, is once, few, many, or a class for clones that have expanded.

TRBJ2-7 TRBV5-1 few - TGCGCCAGCAGGACAGCCTCCTACGAGCAGTACTTC CASRTASYEQYF
TRBJ2-1 TRBV9 - TRBD2 TGTGCCAGCAGCGTAGAGGGGACTAGTATCGATGAGCAGTTCTTC CASSVEGTSIDEQFF
TRBJ2-1 TRBV29-1 - - TGCAGCGTTGAATCCGAATCGGGTGAGCAGTTCTTC CSVESESGEQFF
TRBJ2-7 TRBV6-6 few - TGTGCCAGCAGTTACATGCAGGGCCCACCCTACGAGCAGTACTTC CASSYMQGPPYEQYF
TRBJ2-3 TRBV7-8 once - TGTGCCAGCAGCCCTAGAAGATCAAAGGCCAGCACAGATACGCAGTATTTT CASSPRRSKASTDTQYF
TRBJ1-5 TRBV6-1 few TRBD1 TGTGCCAGCAGTGAAGGGGGACAGGGGTCTCAGCCCCAGCATTTT CASSEGGQGSQPQHF
TRBJ2-3 TRBV6-4 few - TGTGCCAGCAGTGACCTCGACCGGGGAGTAGATACGCAGTATTTT CASSDLDRGVDTQYF
TRBJ1-2 TRBV7-9 - - TGTGCCAGCAGCTTAGGGAGTGGCTACACCTTC CASSLGSGYTF
TRBJ1-2 TRBV19 medium-sized TRBD1 TGTGCCAGTACGACAGGGGGTGCTGGCTACACCTTC CASTTGGAGYTF
TRBJ2-7 TRBV7-8 few - TGTGCCACGTCCCTTTGGGGGTGGGGGGTCGACGAGCAGTACTTC CATSLWGWGVDEQYF
TRBJ2-1 TRBV11-3 few TRBD2 TGTGCCAGCAGCGACCGACTAGCGGAAACCAATGAGCAGTTCTTC CASSDRLAETNEQFF
TRBJ2-7 TRBV7-9 few - TGTGCCAGCAGCTTTCCAACCTACGAGCAGTACTTC CASSFPTYEQYF
TRBJ1-1 TRBV6-5 - - TGTGCCAGCAGCCGCGGTCGGTACACCAACACTGAAGCTTTCTTT CASSRGRYTNTEAFF
TRBJ1-5 TRBV2 few - TGTGCCAGCAGTGAATACACCGGACTCGGCGGTGGCAATCAGCCCCAGCATTTT CASSEYTGLGGGNQPQHF
TRBJ1-1 TRBV4-2 - - TGTGCCAGCAGCCAAGGTAGCTCTAACACTGAAGCTTTCTTT CASSQGSSNTEAFF
TRBJ2-3 TRBV9 - - TGTGCCAGCGGTAGTGATATTGAACGGTACAGCGGTACGCAGTATTTT CASGSDIERYSGTQYF
TRBJ2-2 TRBV4-1 - TRBD2 TGCGCCAGCAGCCAAGAAGAGCGGGGCGGGGAGCTGTTTTTT CASSQEERGGELFF
TRBJ2-2 TRBV7-7 few - TGTGCTAGCAGCTTTTCCCGGAACACCGGGGAGCTGTTTTTT CASSFSRNTGELFF
TRBJ1-4 TRBV18 few - TGTGCCAGCTCACCACGTCGAAGACTAGCTAGGGAAAAACTGTTTTTT CASSPRRRLAREKLFF
TRBJ2-7 TRBV27 - - TGTGCCAGCAGTTTACGGGATTCCTACGAGCAGTACTTC CASSLRDSYEQYF
TRBJ2-7 TRBV7-8 - TRBD2 TGTGCCAGCAGCTTGGCGGGAGACGAGCAGTACTTC CASSLAGDEQYF
TRBJ2-1 TRBV5-6 - TRBD2 TGTGCCAGCAGCTTGAGGCTAGCGGGGTTGGATGAGCAGTTCTTC CASSLRLAGLDEQFF
TRBJ1-1 TRBV27 - - TGTGCCAGCAGTTTAATCTGGCAGGGAAGCACTGAAGCTTTCTTT CASSLIWQGSTEAFF
TRBJ2-3 TRBV9 few - TGTGCCAGCAGCGTTGGGAGAAACACAGATACGCAGTATTTT CASSVGRNTDTQYF
TRBJ1-2 TRBV6-1 - TRBD1 TGTGCCAGCAGCCCAGGGACAGGAGGTTATGGCTACACCTTC CASSPGTGGYGYTF
TRBJ2-1 TRBV7-3 few - TGTGCCAGCAGCTTAGGGTCTCGGGCCTACAATGAGCAGTTCTTC CASSLGSRAYNEQFF
TRBJ2-5 TRBV7-6 - - TGTGCCAGCAGCTTAGTGCAGCGGAGGCAAGAGACCCAGTACTTC CASSLVQRRQETQYF
TRBJ1-2 TRBV6-5 - - TGTGCCAGACGAGGGCGGTCCCCTGGCTATGGCTACACCTTC CARRGRSPGYGYTF
TRBJ2-1 TRBV15 - - TGTGCCACCAGCAGAGATCTTGGGGGGAATGAGCAGTTCTTC CATSRDLGGNEQFF
TRBJ1-2 TRBV27 - TRBD1 TGTGCCAGCAGTGGGCTTGACAGGGCTGCCGATGGCTACACCTTC CASSGLDRAADGYTF